Listed here are 9 T cell receptor beta chains from one sample, sequenced in a study of spatial heterogeneity in lung cancer. One entry per CDR3 protein results from TCRdb running MiXCR on the 5' RACE reads. In the table there are under 75,000 distinct CDR3 sequences, 7.5% to 8.5% of which are singletons. The sample's time point: sample taken at primary tumor resection. Unsorted whole RNA from tumor, nontumor lung or frozen PBMC underwent sequencing. The sample consisted of PBMCs, taken at surgery. The source is a female donor with early-stage non-small cell lung cancer.

The chain combines TRBV25-1 with TRBJ2-5, with TRBD1 identical over 7 bases. In germline, CDR1 is MGHDK, CDR2 SYGVNS. The V gene end was trimmed by 5 bases and the J gene end by 4 bases; junction bases not matched to a gene: 7. The CDR3 length is 14 residues. CDR3 nucleotides: TGTGCCAGCAGTCCCCCACAGGGGCGAGAGACCCAGTACTTC. Its protein is CASSPPQGRETQYF.

This clonotype was seen repeatedly, ten times or more. The rearrangement uses TRBV5-5 and TRBJ1-6; D is perhaps TRBD1 (6 bases). Trimming removed 7 bases from V and 2 bases from J, with 28 bases in between. Per germline, CDR1 SGHKS and CDR2 YYEKEE (reference sequence). The CDR3 sequence is 20 residues long. CDR3 DNA sequence: TGTGCCAGCGCCCTGAAAGCTCCCAGGAGGGGGGAGACCTATAATTCACCCCTCCACTTT. It encodes CASALKAPRRGETYNSPLHF.

This clonotype was seen many times. This chain joins TRBV5-1 and TRBJ1-1; 7 bases map to TRBD1. V lost 4 bases to trimming and J lost 4 bases; unmatched junction nucleotides: 4. Germline V gene data show CDR1 as SGHRS and CDR2 as YFSETQ. The CDR3 is 13 amino acids. DNA of the CDR3: TGCGCCAGCAGCCCCGACAGGGCCACTGAAGCTTTCTTT. Its translation is CASSPDRATEAFF.

The rearrangement links TRBV7-3 to TRBJ2-3; 14 nucleotides agree with TRBD2. This CDR3 is 15 amino acids long. Germline loops: CDR1 SGHTA, CDR2 FQGTGA. V lost 2 bases, J lost 5 bases, and 0 bases stayed unmatched. The CDR3 DNA sequence: TGTGCCAGCAGCTTAGGGACTAGCGGGAGAGATACGCAGTATTTT. It specifies CASSLGTSGRDTQYF.

This clonotype showed up many times. The chain recombines TRBV28 with TRBJ2-7; D is perhaps TRBD1 (6 bases). V was pared by 2 bases and J by 4 bases, with 6 bases between. Germline V gene sequence: CDR1 MDHEN, CDR2 SYDVKM. CDR3 length equals 12 residues. Here the CDR3 DNA reads TGTGCCAGCAGTTTAGGACAGTACGAGCAGTACGTC. Translated, it gives CASSLGQYEQYV.

This rearrangement joins TRBV5-1 to TRBJ1-4, with D unclear. V was cut by 0 bases and J by 6 bases, with 12 bases left in between. The CDR3 has 15 amino acids. From germline, CDR1 is SGHRS and CDR2 YFSETQ. CDR3 nucleotides: TGCGCCAGCAGCTTGGAAGGGAGGAAGGATGAAAAACTGTTTTTT. The encoded protein is CASSLEGRKDEKLFF.

This clonotype was counted at least ten times. V gene TRBV14 combines with J gene TRBJ2-1; tentatively, D is TRBD2 (5 bases). The CDR3 is made up of 13 amino acids. Germline lookup yields CDR1 SGHDN and CDR2 FVKESK. Trimming removed 5 bases from V and 9 bases from J, with 14 bases in between. The CDR3 DNA reads as TGTGCCAGCAGCGGGCAGCTGGGGAGTGAGCAGTTCTTC. Translation: CASSGQLGSEQFF.

This clonotype was detected many times. The V gene is TRBV18, the J gene TRBJ2-3, with D unresolved. The CDR3 runs to 11 residues. Germline loops: CDR1 KGHSH, CDR2 LQKENI. Trimming removed 8 bases from V and 0 bases from J, with 3 bases in between. The CDR3 DNA sequence: TGTGCCAGCCAAAGCACAGATACGCAGTATTTT. Protein: CASQSTDTQYF.

V and J are TRBV2 and TRBJ1-5, with TRBD1 as a possible D gene (5 bases). The CDR3 is 15 residues long. Germline-derived CDR1 and CDR2 are SNHLY and FYNNEI. V was shortened by 5 bases and J by 4 bases, with 15 bases between the two germline ends. The CDR3 loop reads CASSQGTMGNQPQHF. CDR3 bases: TGTGCCAGCAGTCAAGGGACGATGGGGAATCAGCCCCAGCATTTT.